The entry that follows covers one T cell receptor (beta chain) sequence. Its antigen remains undetermined. Within one base of it there is no much larger clone, and no base qualities were kept. Library creation used the immunoSEQ multiplex PCR assay. The multiplex PCR relied on a mix of 60 forward primers for TCR Vbeta segments and 13 reverse primers for TCR Jbeta segments. The CDR3 region of rearranged TCR beta genes was amplified from genomic DNA by a multiplex PCR assay. On the Illumina HiSeq System, the amplified TCR beta libraries were sequenced as 87-base-pair reads. Per the original workflow: A later analysis counted some 74 million unique TCR beta chains across the 670 or so repertoires, and roughly 10 million of these chains were shared by at least two donors. Raw reads were error-corrected and collapsed into unique sequences with a nearest-neighbor algorithm that merged closely related sequences to remove PCR and sequencing errors. CDR3 sequences were aligned to IMGT reference sequences to assign V, D and J gene segments. Each retained sequence needed at least a six-nucleotide match to both a V gene segment and a J gene segment. A rearrangement was called productive if the CDR3 had no stop codons and remained in frame with V and J, and every other rearrangement was called non-productive. CDR3 was defined by IMGT convention, running from the second conserved V-encoded cysteine to the conserved J-encoded phenylalanine. The earlier analysis of some 580 of the donors excluded any sequence lacking an unambiguous match to a single V gene segment. An earlier analysis of under 750 of the donors called V segments functional above 56.7% productive rearrangements and segregating when the between-donor standard deviation exceeded 5%. A statistical classification framework was built for diagnosing cytomegalovirus status from the catalog of TCR beta chain sequences. In a later analysis, V and J genes were assigned by comparing TCR nucleotide sequences against IMGT/GENE-DB human TR gene sequences. A later analysis assigned CDR3 sequences and most-parsimonious VDJ recombination scenarios with the TCRdist pipeline. In a later analysis, every TCR beta chain was defined by the combination of its CDR3 amino acid sequence and its V-gene family, and reads without a unique V-gene family were dropped. As a way to deal with suspected cross-contamination and a sequencing artifact, a later analysis dropped approximately 570 nucleotide sequences that were highly shared and had low generation probability. For each public chain, a later analysis derived a clonal expansion index from normalized ranks of inferred template counts within each repertoire. A later analysis computed generation probabilities with a VDJ recombination model fitted to out-of-frame rearrangements, and checked the results against IGoR. A later analysis scored TCR-TCR, TCR-HLA and TCR-CMV co-occurrence with hypergeometric tests, applying a repertoire-size bias correction to TCR pairs. A later analysis estimated false discovery rates by permuting HLA or CMV assignments 20 times. A later analysis grouped co-occurring TCRs with DBSCAN, adding TCRdist sequence similarity when clustering within HLA-allele-positive subsets. Repertoires with fewer than 30,000 or more than 120,000 public chains were left out of co-occurrence clustering, as were a handful of repertoires with anomalous nucleotide sharing. The immuneACCESS repertoire file appears here via TCRdb, limited to in-frame rearrangements. These files lack a portion of the clones; in checked studies, under half of the deficit traces to unresolved V genes, and the cause of the others is not known. From that table come the V and J calls and clone size; the DNA was used to work out D and trimming. The sample table records approximately 200,000 clones; less than 85% of these occur just once. The leading ten clones occupy roughly 1.5% of the sample.

These data come from a study of cytomegalovirus exposure and HLA in healthy donors (dated by TCRdb to the late 2010s). Notes on the research overall: In an earlier analysis of 587 of the donors, around 300 Gb of sequence data and 90 million to 120 million unique TCR beta sequences from 150 million to 200 million T cells were reported. An early release that covered 640 HLA-typed donors contained approximately 300 gigabases of sequencing data and tens of millions of unique TCR sequences. Among the roughly 390 genotyped donors, approximately 77% belonged to the genetic ancestry cluster associated with self-reported Caucasian donors. The study aimed to test whether cataloging public T cell receptors could reveal signatures of past pathogen exposure. The study profiled the T cell repertoires of under 700 subjects by immunosequencing and related them to cytomegalovirus serostatus. A separate validation cohort of roughly 110 different subjects was used in addition to the roughly 640-subject first cohort. To predict cytomegalovirus infection status, the study combined high-throughput TCR immunosequencing, statistical association of individual TCRs with disease status, and machine learning. To study patterns of TCR occurrence, a later analysis re-analyzed previously published TCR beta repertoires from several hundred donors and added high-resolution HLA genotyping. The later analysis used no new phenotypic data to find candidate immune exposures, relying instead on TCR beta sequences and their occurrence across donors. To decide whether each TCR beta V gene segment behaved as functional or pseudogenic, an earlier analysis of some 600 of the donors relied on high-throughput TCR beta sequencing. Alongside the repertoire data, information on donor age, sex, ethnicity and CMV serostatus was compiled. A later genetic analysis took genome-wide SNP genotypes for about 65% of the 666 donors and used that subset as a discovery cohort. Every repertoire in the discovery cohort had been generated on one and the same sequencing platform. HLA typing covered class I and class II loci at four-digit resolution. The number of donors typed differed by locus, with 629-630 for A, B, C, DRB1 and DQB1, about 500 for DQA1, 600 to 610 for DPA1, and under 490 for DPB1. Roughly five DR-DQ haplotypes were treated as single units for association and clustering because of strong linkage in the cohort. Among about 400 genotyped donors of the cohort, an average of around 250,000 unique TCR beta nucleotide sequences was sequenced per donor, of which about 19% were non-productive.

Points the paper makes about the study in general: A further reported finding was that TCR beta sequences accurately predicted the HLA-A and HLA-B alleles for most subjects in the first cohort. In a later analysis, TCR association rates were found to vary across HLA loci, with the most associated TCRs seen for DRB1 alleles and the fewest for HLA-C alleles. According to the authors, the approach could potentially be generalized to other disease states and immunological phenotypes. HLA typing was unavailable for some donors at each locus, so association tests used only the typed subset. The sequencing pipeline was judged likely to have produced a cluster of highly shared sequence variants as a technical artifact. The earlier analysis of almost 600 of the donors excluded some 15 rarely observed V segments, including chromosome 9 orphons, because counts were too low. V-gene and J-gene trimming of TCR beta chains was associated with a missense DCLRE1C variant in a later genetic analysis, and the association was replicated in an independent cohort. The presence/absence analyses assumed that sequencing depth was roughly uniform across donors, and that assumption may not be true. In the study, 150 to 200 TCR beta chains were listed as associated with cytomegalovirus. Most TCR sequences were observed very rarely across donors, whereas some public TCRs were present in many individuals. In an earlier analysis of some 500 of the donors, most TCR beta V segments were observed in productive rearrangements about 90% or about 30% of the time, broadly matching IMGT annotations. In both the original and validation cohorts, the classifier was reported to diagnose cytomegalovirus status with high specificity and sensitivity. In a later analysis, HLA-associated TCR beta chains showed more clonal expansion and lower generation probabilities than non-associated chains that were equally common. When HLA alleles, especially DR and DQ, strongly co-occurred, attributing TCR associations to individual alleles was difficult. For the cohort, immune exposure information was limited to CMV serostatus. Only TCR beta chains were sequenced in this cohort, and the absence of alpha or paired-chain data limited detectable features. In a later genetic analysis, fewer N-insertions in productive TCRs were reported among donors in an Asian-associated ancestry cluster than the roughly 700-donor mean. In a later analysis, over 15,000 TCR beta sequences were associated with specific HLA alleles at a false discovery rate of 0.05. A later analysis reported that several top co-occurrence clusters appeared linked to parvovirus B19, influenza, CMV and Epstein-Barr virus. A few of the identified cytomegalovirus-associated TCR beta chains were confirmed in vitro to be specific for cytomegalovirus antigens. Linkage disequilibrium might explain the correlated functional status among segregating V segments, but an unknown experimental factor could not be ruled out. In a later analysis, most CMV-associated TCR beta chains were found to appear HLA-restricted, with HLA associations seemingly driven largely by CMV exposure.

The cohort was made up of roughly 670 healthy bone marrow donors. All cohort members were sampled while nominally healthy, although unrecorded immune exposures were likely present. The donor tested CMV seropositive, placing the donor among the 310 or so seropositive members of the cohort. Each donor provided a peripheral blood sample, and peripheral blood mononuclear cells were used for TCR beta sequencing. Genomic DNA was extracted from the blood cell samples with the Qiagen DNeasy Blood Extraction Kit. The origin of this receptor is a girl aged 5-17 years in good health and CMV-seropositive. The specimen sequenced was PBMCs.

CDR3 sequence: CASSLVDTGELFF. The DNA sequence is given as TGCGCCAGCAGCCTTGTCGACACCGGGGAGCTGTTTTTT. The chain links TRBV4-3 with TRBJ2-2, with the D gene call left open. At the junction V is shortened by 4 bases and J by 3 bases, with 6 bases in between. Counted from cysteine to phenylalanine, this CDR3 has 13 amino acids. CDR3 DNA is the only sequence kept; it has 39 bases, read in frame from the first base. CDR1 and CDR2, per the germline V gene, are LGHNA and YSLEER.